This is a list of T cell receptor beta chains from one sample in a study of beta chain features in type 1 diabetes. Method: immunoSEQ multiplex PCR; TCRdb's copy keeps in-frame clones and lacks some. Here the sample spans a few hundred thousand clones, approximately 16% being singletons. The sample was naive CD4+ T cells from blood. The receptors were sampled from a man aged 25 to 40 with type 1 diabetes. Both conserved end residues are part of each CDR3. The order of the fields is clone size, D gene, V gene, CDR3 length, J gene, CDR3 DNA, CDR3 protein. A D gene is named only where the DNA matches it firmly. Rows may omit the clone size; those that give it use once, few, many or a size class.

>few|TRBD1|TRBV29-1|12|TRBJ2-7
TGCAGCGCCAAAGGAACAGGGGACGAGCAGTACTTC
CSAKGTGDEQYF
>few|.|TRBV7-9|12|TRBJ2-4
TGTGCCAGCAGCTTGGACAGAACCCTTCAGTACTTC
CASSLDRTLQYF
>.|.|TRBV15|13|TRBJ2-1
TGTGCCACCAGCAGAGGACGGCACCATGAGCAGTTCTTC
CATSRGRHHEQFF
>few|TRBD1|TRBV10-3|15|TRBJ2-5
TGTGCCATCAGCCCCGACAGGGGGCGAAGAGAGACCCAGTACTTC
CAISPDRGRRETQYF
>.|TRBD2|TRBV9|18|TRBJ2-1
TGTGCCAGCAGCGCGGGCCCGGGAGGGATTAGCTCCTACAATGAGCAGTTCTTC
CASSAGPGGISSYNEQFF
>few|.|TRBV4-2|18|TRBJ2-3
TGTGCCAGCAGCCAAGATCAATATTCGGCGGGTGGGGTAGATACGCAGTATTTT
CASSQDQYSAGGVDTQYF
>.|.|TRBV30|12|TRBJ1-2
TGTGCCTGGAGTGTTCACGCCTATGGCTACACCTTC
CAWSVHAYGYTF
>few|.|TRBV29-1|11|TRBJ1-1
TGCAGCGTTGCCAGGGCCACTGAAGCTTTCTTT
CSVARATEAFF
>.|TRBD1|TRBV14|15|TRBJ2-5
TGTGCCAGCAGCCCGAGACCGACAGGGACAGAGACCCAGTACTTC
CASSPRPTGTETQYF
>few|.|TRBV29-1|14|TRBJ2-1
TGCAGCGTTGACAGGGGTGGATCATACAATGAGCAGTTCTTC
CSVDRGGSYNEQFF
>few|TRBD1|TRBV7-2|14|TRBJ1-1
TGTGCCAGCAGCACTCGGACAGGGGGCAGTGAAGCTTTCTTT
CASSTRTGGSEAFF
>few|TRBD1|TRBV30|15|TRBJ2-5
TGTGCCTGGAGTGTAGGTCAGGGGGTAAAAGAGACCCAGTACTTC
CAWSVGQGVKETQYF
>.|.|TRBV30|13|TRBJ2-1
TGTGCCTGGAGTGTAGCCACCCCGAACGGGCAGTTCTTC
CAWSVATPNGQFF
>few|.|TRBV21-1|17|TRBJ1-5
TGTGCCAGCAGCAAAGGGAGGACAGGAGGAAGCAATCAGCCCCAGCATTTT
CASSKGRTGGSNQPQHF
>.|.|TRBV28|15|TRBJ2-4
TGTGCCAGCAGTTTCAGTGGCACGGCCAAAAACATTCAGTACTTC
CASSFSGTAKNIQYF
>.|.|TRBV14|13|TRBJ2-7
TGTGCCAGCAGCCCTAGGCGGAGCTACGAGCAGTACTTC
CASSPRRSYEQYF
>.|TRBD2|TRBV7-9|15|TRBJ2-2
TGTGCCAGCAGCTCCAGCGGGACGAACACCGGGGAGCTGTTTTTT
CASSSSGTNTGELFF
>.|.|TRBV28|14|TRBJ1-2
TGTGCCAGCAGTTTATTGCACAAGGAAATCCTTCCAACCTTC
CASSLLHKEILPTF
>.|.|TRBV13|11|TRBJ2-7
TGTGCCAGCAGCTTAGTTGGAGAGCAGTACTTC
CASSLVGEQYF
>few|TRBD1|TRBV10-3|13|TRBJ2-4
TGTGCCATCTCGGACAGGGTGGAAAACATTCAGTACTTC
CAISDRVENIQYF
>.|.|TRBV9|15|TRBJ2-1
TGTGCCAGCAGCATAGGCTCCTTGGGGCACAATGAGCAGTTCTTC
CASSIGSLGHNEQFF
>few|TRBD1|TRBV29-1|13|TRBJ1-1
TGCAGCGTAACAGGGGTTCTAAACACTGAAGCTTTCTTT
CSVTGVLNTEAFF
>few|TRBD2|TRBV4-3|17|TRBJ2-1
TGCGCCAGCAGCCAAGATCAGGGACTAGCGGGAATTAGTGAGCAGTTCTTC
CASSQDQGLAGISEQFF
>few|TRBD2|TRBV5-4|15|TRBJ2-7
TGTGCCAGCAGCACCAGGACTAGCGGACCCTACGAGCAGTACTTC
CASSTRTSGPYEQYF
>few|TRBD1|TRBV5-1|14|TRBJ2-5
TGCGCCAGCAGCGCGGGTGAGGGGACAGGGACCCAGTACTTC
CASSAGEGTGTQYF
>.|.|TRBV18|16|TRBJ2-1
TGTGCCAGCTCACCGGAGCGCAGGTTCCGTTACAATGAGCAGTTCTTC
CASSPERRFRYNEQFF
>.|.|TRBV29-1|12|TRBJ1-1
TGCAGCGTTGTGGGGAGGGACACTGAAGCTTTCTTT
CSVVGRDTEAFF
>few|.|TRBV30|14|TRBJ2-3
TGTGCCTGGAAAAGGGCAGGGGGCACAGATACGCAGTATTTT
CAWKRAGGTDTQYF
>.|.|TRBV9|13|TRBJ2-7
TGTGCCAGCAGCGTTGGACAAACCTACGAGCAGTACTTC
CASSVGQTYEQYF
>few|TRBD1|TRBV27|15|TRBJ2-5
TGTGCCAGCGTCTCTAGGACAGGGGGAGGCGAGACCCAGTACTTC
CASVSRTGGGETQYF
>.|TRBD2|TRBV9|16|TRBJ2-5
TGTGCCAGCAGCGTATCCCCACTAGCGGGGCAAGAGACCCAGTACTTC
CASSVSPLAGQETQYF
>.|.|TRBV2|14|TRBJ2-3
TGTGCCAGCAGTGGGACAGTCGGCACAGATACGCAGTATTTT
CASSGTVGTDTQYF
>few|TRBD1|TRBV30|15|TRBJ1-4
TGTGCCTGGAGTGACCCCGGGACAGCTAATGAAAAACTGTTTTTT
CAWSDPGTANEKLFF
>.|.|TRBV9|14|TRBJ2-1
TGTGCCAGCAGCGTAGCAGACGCTCGGAATGAGCAGTTCTTC
CASSVADARNEQFF
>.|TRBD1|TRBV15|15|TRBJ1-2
TGTGCCACCAGCAGAGCCGGGACAGAATTCTATGGCTACACCTTC
CATSRAGTEFYGYTF
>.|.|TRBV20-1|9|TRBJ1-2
TGCAGTGCTAACCCGGGCTACACCTTC
CSANPGYTF
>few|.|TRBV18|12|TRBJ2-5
TGTGCCAGCTCACAGGACAAAGAGACCCAGTACTTC
CASSQDKETQYF
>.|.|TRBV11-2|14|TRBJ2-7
TGTGCCAGCAGCTTAGTCGGGGTTATCTACGAGCAGTACTTC
CASSLVGVIYEQYF
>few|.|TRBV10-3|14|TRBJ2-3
TGTGCCATCGAAATGACAGGCAGCACAGATACGCAGTATTTT
CAIEMTGSTDTQYF
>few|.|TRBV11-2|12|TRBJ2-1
TGTGCCAGCAGCCTCGCGGAGAGGGAGCAGTTCTTC
CASSLAEREQFF
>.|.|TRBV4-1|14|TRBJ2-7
TGCGCCAGCAGCCAAGCCACAGGGTACTACGAGCAGTACTTC
CASSQATGYYEQYF
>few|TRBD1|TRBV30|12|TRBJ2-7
TGTGCCAGGGGGCAGCCAGGCTACGAGCAGTACTTC
CARGQPGYEQYF
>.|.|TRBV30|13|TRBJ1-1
TGTGCCTGGAGTGGAGTCCAGGGATCTGAAGCTTTCTTT
CAWSGVQGSEAFF
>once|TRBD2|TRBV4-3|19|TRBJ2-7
TGCGCCAGCAGCCAAGCGGTCTCGGGGCTAGCGGGAATTTGGAACGAGCAGTACTTC
CASSQAVSGLAGIWNEQYF
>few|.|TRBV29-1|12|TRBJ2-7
TGCAGCGCTTCAGGGATTACCTACGAGCAGTACTTC
CSASGITYEQYF
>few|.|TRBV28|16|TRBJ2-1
TGTGCCAGCAGCCTCCCCCAGGATAGCTCCTACAATGAGCAGTTCTTC
CASSLPQDSSYNEQFF
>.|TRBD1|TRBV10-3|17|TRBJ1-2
TGTGCCATCAGTTCCGTAGGGACAGGGGCCGCGTTCCGGCGCTACACCTTC
CAISSVGTGAAFRRYTF
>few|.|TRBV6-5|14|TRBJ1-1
TGTGCCAGCAGTTACTCGTGGGCGAACACTGAAGCTTTCTTT
CASSYSWANTEAFF
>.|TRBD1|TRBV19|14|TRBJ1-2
TGTGCCAGTAGTCTTCAGGGGGCTAACTATGGCTACACCTTC
CASSLQGANYGYTF